These 15 T cell receptor beta chains were sequenced from one sample in a study of blood T cell repertoires in COVID-19. Measured with immunoSEQ multiplex PCR; TCRdb has only the in-frame clones, and not every one. The table records about 210,000 clones, 65% to 85% of them present only once. Sequencing was carried out using peripheral blood. These receptor sequences come from a human donor in a cohort sampled during active COVID-19.

V and J are TRBV19 and TRBJ2-7; possible D gene TRBD1, 5 bases. Germline V gene data show CDR1 as LNHDA and CDR2 as SQIVND (reference sequence). The ends were cut back, 8 bases at V and 2 bases at J, with 13 bases in the middle. The CDR3 runs 13 residues. The CDR3 loop is CASQRQNTYEQYF. The CDR3 DNA reads as TGTGCCAGTCAACGACAGAATACCTACGAGCAGTACTTC.

The V gene is TRBV6-5, the J gene TRBJ2-2; tentative D call: TRBD2 (5 bases). Looked up from germline, CDR1 is MNHEY and CDR2 is SVGAGI. V gave up 2 bases and J gave up 0 bases, with 10 bases separating them. The CDR3 has 16 residues. For the CDR3, the DNA is TGTGCCAGCAGTTACGGGGTAGCGACGAACACCGGGGAGCTGTTTTTT. It translates to CASSYGVATNTGELFF.

This chain links TRBV3-1 (or the pseudogene TRBV3-2) with TRBJ2-3, with 11 bases that match TRBD2. The junction had 26 bases not matched to a gene; V was cut back by 4 bases and J by 2 bases. Germline V gene lookup returns CDR1 LGHDT and CDR2 YNNKEL (reference sequence). CDR3 length: 23 amino acids. Here the CDR3 reads CASSLTPFSGGAYKGYHTDTQYF. Written as DNA, the CDR3 is TGTGCCAGCAGCCTGACCCCCTTTAGCGGGGGGGCTTACAAAGGGTACCACACAGATACGCAGTATTTT.

The chain carries TRBV27 and TRBJ1-4, with 8 nucleotides matching TRBD1. CDR3 size: 14 residues. Unmatched junction bases numbered 8, after V lost 6 bases and J lost 8 bases. Germline lookup yields CDR1 MNHEY and CDR2 SMNVEV (reference sequence). DNA of the CDR3: TGTGCCAGCAGCACGGGACAGGATCAGGAAAAACTGTTTTTT. Protein sequence: CASSTGQDQEKLFF.

J is TRBJ2-7 and V is TRBV18, with D hard to call. V lost 3 bases and J lost 6, with 12 bases in between. This CDR3 has 13 amino acids. Germline CDR1 KGHSH, CDR2 LQKENI. CDR3 DNA sequence: TGTGCCAGCTCACCCTCTGCAGGTTCCGAGCAGTACTTC. Translating gives CASSPSAGSEQYF.

The chain recombines TRBV9 with TRBJ2-3, with 12 bases identical to TRBD2. The CDR3 consists of 17 residues. The J segment lost 2 bases and the V segment lost 0 bases, leaving 4 bases of the junction unmatched. CDR1 and CDR2 from the germline V gene are SGDLS and YYNGEE. CDR3 in amino acids: CASSVGTSGTLTDTQYF. The CDR3 DNA reads TGTGCCAGCAGCGTAGGGACTAGCGGGACCCTCACAGATACGCAGTATTTT. Based on the CDR3 plus reference TRBV9 and TRBJ2-3, the full variable domain is DSGVTQTPKHLITATGQRVTLRCSPRSGDLSVYWYQQSLDQGLQFLIQYYNGEERAKGNILERFSAQQFPDLHSELNLSSLELGDSALYFCASSVGTSGTLTDTQYFGPGTRLTVL.

This chain uses TRBV19 with TRBJ1-2; 8 nucleotides line up with TRBD1. CDR1 is LNHDA and CDR2 is SQIVND in the germline V gene (reference sequence). The CDR3 has 16 amino acids. The J segment lost 3 bases and the V segment lost 4 bases, leaving 10 bases of the junction unmatched. CDR3 sequence: CASSTGQGSYDYGYTF. The CDR3 DNA reads TGTGCCAGTAGTACAGGACAGGGAAGCTATGACTATGGCTACACCTTC.

As DNA, the CDR3 is TGTGCCAGCAGCTTAGGGCTAGCCACAGATACGCAGTATTTT. Protein sequence: CASSLGLATDTQYF. This chain joins TRBV7-2 and TRBJ2-3, with D possibly matching TRBD2 (5 bases). Germline assignment: CDR1 SGHTA and CDR2 FQGNSA. The CDR3 spans 14 residues. Trimming took 1 base from V and 2 from J, leaving 7 bases between them.

The chain couples TRBV27 to TRBJ2-2, with 11 bases aligning to TRBD2. The V gene end was trimmed by 6 bases and the J gene end by 6 bases; junction bases not matched to a gene: 9. CDR3 size: 16 residues. The germline V gene has CDR1 MNHEY and CDR2 SMNVEV (reference sequence). As DNA, the CDR3 is TGTGCCAGCAGGGCTAGCGGGGGGAACACACCCGGGGAGCTGTTTTTT. It specifies CASRASGGNTPGELFF.

The chain joins TRBV7-2 to TRBJ1-5, with D perhaps matching TRBD1 (6 bases). With 6 bases removed from V and 2 bases from J, the gap between germline ends came to 11 bases. There are 14 residues in the CDR3. Per the germline V gene, CDR1 is SGHTA and CDR2 is FQGNSA. CDR3: CASSSRTGNQPQHF. The CDR3 coding sequence is TGTGCCAGCAGTTCTAGGACAGGCAATCAGCCCCAGCATTTT.

This chain connects TRBV6-5 to TRBJ2-7, with D perhaps TRBD1 (6 bases). CDR3 length: 13 amino acids. Trimming removed 8 bases at V and 2 bases at J, with 13 bases between. The V gene's germline CDR1 is MNHEY and CDR2 SVGAGI. In nucleotides, the CDR3 is TGTGCCAGCGGGGGCCCTATCCCCTACGAGCAGTACTTC. Amino acids: CASGGPIPYEQYF.

The chain combines TRBV6-2 or TRBV6-3 with TRBJ1-6; a possible D gene is TRBD1 (5 bases). The CDR3 covers 14 residues. CDR1 and CDR2 (germline): MNHEY, SVGEGT. Trimming removed 2 bases at V and 9 bases at J, with 11 bases between. The CDR3 region has the DNA TGTGCCAGCAGTTACCCCCAGGGTCCTTCACCCCTCCACTTT. As protein: CASSYPQGPSPLHF.

The rearrangement uses TRBV18 and TRBJ2-7; the D is unclear. Trimming left V 0 bases short and J 6 bases short, with 9 bases between. CDR1 KGHSH and CDR2 LQKENI come from the germline V gene. This CDR3 region has 13 residues. CDR3 in DNA: TGTGCCAGCTCACCACCCGTGGTCAGCGAGCAGTACTTC. Translating gives CASSPPVVSEQYF.

This clone was detected once. The V gene is TRBV5-4, the J gene TRBJ2-7; 7 nucleotides agree with TRBD2. The CDR3 length is 14 residues. Germline V gene data show CDR1 as SGHNT and CDR2 as YYREEE (reference sequence). V shed 0 bases and J 7 bases; nucleotides not matched to a gene: 7. CDR3 coding DNA: TGTGCCAGCAGCTTGGGGCTAGCGGTCGTTGAGCAGTACTTC. Translated: CASSLGLAVVEQYF.

The table lists this clone with a few counts. The chain joins TRBV27 to TRBJ2-3, with D possibly being TRBD1 (5 bases). Trimming shortened V by 5 bases and J by 3 bases, and 18 bases separated the two germline ends. Per the germline V gene, CDR1 is MNHEY and CDR2 is SMNVEV (reference sequence). This CDR3 is 16 amino acids long. Here the CDR3 DNA reads TGTGCCAGCAGTGAGATAGGACAAGAAATTACAGATACGCAGTATTTT. This translates into CASSEIGQEITDTQYF.